A single sample gave rise to the 3 T cell receptor beta chains below, sequenced in a study of T cell clonotyping in hematopoietic cell transplantation (dated by TCRdb to about 2021). In the paper's terms, the time point label means: recipient sample about 28 days before transplant, after cytoreduction. The library came from the immunoSEQ multiplex PCR assay. TCRdb took this table from immuneACCESS and kept in-frame rearrangements with V and J called. Such tables lack part of the clones; where checked against another copy, unresolved V genes explain under half of the gap, and the rest is unexplained. The sample has nearly 5,500 clones on record, approximately 85% of them singletons. The top ten hold 3.5% to 5% of the sample. The sample here was peripheral blood mononuclear cells, taken before stem cell transplant. The origin of the receptors is a man aged 55 to 69 with acute myeloid leukemia. Some clones in this sample may be carry-over from other donors' samples.

The genes are TRBV6-5 and TRBJ2-1, with TRBD1 identical over 11 bases. This CDR3 spans 15 amino acids. CDR1 and CDR2 (germline): MNHEY, SVGAGI. Trimming removed 7 bases from V and 3 bases from J; junction bases left unmatched: 5. The DNA for the CDR3 is TGTGCCAGCAAGGGGACAGGGGGGAACTACAATGAGCAGTTCTTC. The encoded protein is CASKGTGGNYNEQFF.

The chain links TRBV4-3 to TRBJ2-1; TRBD1 matches 7 bases. CDR1 and CDR2 (germline): LGHNA, YSLEER. The J segment lost 7 bases and the V segment lost 2 bases, leaving 14 bases of the junction unmatched. The CDR3 covers 17 residues. This chain's CDR3 is CASSQTWGRGLGNEQFF. CDR3 nucleotide sequence: TGCGCCAGCAGCCAAACCTGGGGAAGGGGGCTTGGGAATGAGCAGTTCTTC.

The CDR3: CASSVNWGTEAFF. In nucleotides, the CDR3 is TGTGCCAGCAGCGTAAATTGGGGAACTGAAGCTTTCTTT. This chain links TRBV9 with TRBJ1-1; no clear D. The CDR3 has 13 residues. In germline, CDR1 is SGDLS, CDR2 YYNGEE. Trimming took off 1 base at V and 5 bases at J, with 9 bases between the two ends.